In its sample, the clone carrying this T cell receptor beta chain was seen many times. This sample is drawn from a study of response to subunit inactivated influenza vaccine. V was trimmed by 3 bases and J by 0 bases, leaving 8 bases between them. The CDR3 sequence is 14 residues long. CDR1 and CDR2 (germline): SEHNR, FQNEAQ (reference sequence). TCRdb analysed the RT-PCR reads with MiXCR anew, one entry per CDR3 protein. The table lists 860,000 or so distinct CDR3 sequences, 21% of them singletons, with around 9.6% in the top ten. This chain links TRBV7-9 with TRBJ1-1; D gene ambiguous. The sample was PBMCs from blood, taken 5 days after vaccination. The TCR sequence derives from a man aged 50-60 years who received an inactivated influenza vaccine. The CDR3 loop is CASSFEHLNTEAFF. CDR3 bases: TGTGCCAGCAGCTTTGAACACTTGAACACTGAAGCTTTCTTT.